Below are 10 T cell receptor beta chains sequenced from a single sample in a study of CD8 T cells in ankylosing spondylitis. Notes on the study in general: Eight or nine highly homologous variants made up a TCR beta motif that seemed to typify ankylosing spondylitis blood.

TCRdb analysed the 5' RACE reads with MiXCR anew, one entry per CDR3 protein. In the table there are roughly 700,000 distinct CDR3 sequences, around 20% of which are singletons. These TCRs are of unknown antigen specificity. Sequencing input: blood, either unsorted or a sorted T cell fraction (not recorded which). Receptors originate from a male donor with ankylosing spondylitis.

In this sample, this clonotype turned up many times. This sequence joins TRBV4-3 and TRBJ1-2, with 12 bases that match TRBD1. With V trimmed by 4 bases and J by 7 bases, 7 bases remained unmatched. The germline gives CDR1 LGHNA, CDR2 YSLEER. The CDR3 runs 15 residues. This chain's CDR3 is CASSREGQGAGGYTF. CDR3 nucleotides: TGCGCCAGCAGCCGAGAGGGACAGGGGGCGGGTGGCTACACCTTC.

This clonotype was counted a few times. The chain employs TRBV5-1 and TRBJ2-1, with 7 bases that match TRBD2. Trimming removed 7 bases from V and 6 bases from J; junction bases left unmatched: 13. From germline, CDR1 is SGHRS and CDR2 YFSETQ. This CDR3 region has 15 residues. The CDR3 nucleotides are TGCGCCAGCGGCTCCATGGGGGGAGGGCCCAATGAGCAGTTCTTC. Translating it yields CASGSMGGGPNEQFF.

This clonotype was counted a few times. The chain links TRBV5-6 to TRBJ1-5; 7 bases match TRBD1. V gave up 4 bases and J gave up 0 bases; unmatched junction bases: 7. This CDR3 has 16 residues. Germline CDR1 SGHDT, CDR2 YYEEEE. In DNA, the CDR3 is TGTGCCAGCAGCCGCCTGACAGGGAATAGCAATCAGCCCCAGCATTTT. Translated: CASSRLTGNSNQPQHF.

This clonotype appeared a few times. V gene TRBV12-3 or TRBV12-4 combines with J gene TRBJ2-7; D is unresolved. The CDR3 runs to 14 residues. V was trimmed by 6 bases and J by 3 bases, leaving 15 bases between them. CDR3 DNA sequence: TGTGCCAGCAGCCGGGTCCTCTCTCTCTACGAGCAGTACTTC. Amino acids: CASSRVLSLYEQYF.

This clonotype was observed a few times. This chain uses TRBV30 with TRBJ2-1, with unresolved D. This CDR3 has 13 residues. Germline V gene sequence: CDR1 GTSNPN, CDR2 SVGIG (reference sequence). Trimming took 8 bases from V and 0 from J, leaving 11 bases between them. CDR3 nucleotide sequence: TGTGCCGGAACCGCGAGCTCCTACAATGAGCAGTTCTTC. It codes for CAGTASSYNEQFF.

This chain connects TRBV12-3 or TRBV12-4 to TRBJ2-7; possible D gene TRBD2, 5 bases. The CDR3 consists of 14 residues. The V gene lost 7 bases and the J gene lost 5 bases, with 18 bases spanning the gap. CDR3 DNA: TGTGCCAGCACCGTATTCGGGGTACGGGACGAGCAGTACTTC. This translates into CASTVFGVRDEQYF.

This clonotype appeared a few times. This chain uses TRBV9 with TRBJ2-7; D possibly corresponds to TRBD2 (5 bases). There are 14 residues in the CDR3. The V end lost 2 bases, the J end lost 0 bases, and 9 bases lay between the germline ends. Germline CDR1 is SGDLS and CDR2 is YYNGEE. This CDR3 reads CASSVLGSSYEQYF. For the CDR3, the DNA is TGTGCCAGCAGCGTTTTGGGGAGCTCCTACGAGCAGTACTTC.

This clonotype appeared a few times. J is TRBJ2-2 and V is TRBV3-1, with TRBD1 matching 7 bases. Germline V gene sequence: CDR1 LGHDT, CDR2 YNNKEL (reference sequence). The CDR3 loop spans 17 amino acids. J was trimmed by 4 bases and V by 0 bases; bases with no gene match: 8. Here the CDR3 reads CASSQDVKGASTGELFF. CDR3 in DNA: TGTGCCAGCAGCCAAGATGTGAAGGGGGCAAGCACCGGGGAGCTGTTTTTT.

V gene TRBV5-1 combines with J gene TRBJ2-3, with D uncertain. Between the trimmed V and J ends, which lost 6 bases and 0 bases, there was a span of 14 bases. Germline V CDR1 and CDR2: SGHRS, YFSETQ. The CDR3 covers 15 residues. CDR3 DNA: TGCGCCAGCACACCGGGCGTGAAGAGCACAGATACGCAGTATTTT. This sequence encodes CASTPGVKSTDTQYF. Full variable domain (rest looked up from reference TRBV5-1 and TRBJ2-3): KAGVTQTPRYLIKTRGQQVTLSCSPISGHRSVSWYQQTPGQGLQFLFEYFSETQRNKGNFPGRFSGRQFSNSRSEMNVSTLELGDSALYLCASTPGVKSTDTQYFGPGTRLTVL.

This clonotype was counted between two and nine times. The rearrangement links TRBV12-3 or TRBV12-4 to TRBJ2-1, with 8 nucleotides matching TRBD2. Germline trimming cut 6 bases from V and 6 bases from J; bases unmatched to any gene: 10. The CDR3 loop spans 15 amino acids. CDR3 nucleotides: TGTGCCAGCAGCCCCGGGGGGGGTCCGGGCAATGAGCAGTTCTTC. It translates to CASSPGGGPGNEQFF.